Following are 18 T cell receptor beta chains from one sample sequenced in a study of CD8 T cells in ankylosing spondylitis. TCRdb re-derived calls from the 5' RACE reads in MiXCR, one entry per CDR3 protein. The sample lists about 840,000 distinct CDR3 sequences, about 10% occurring once. These receptors' antigens are unknown. Study results and caveats: The study identified a TCR beta motif of about eight highly homologous variants that appeared characteristic of ankylosing spondylitis blood.

Sequenced input: blood, either unsorted or a sorted T cell fraction (not recorded which). The receptors originated from a male donor with ankylosing spondylitis.

Regarding this clonotype: Its ends do not fully match the called genes, so a read error is possible. The rearrangement joins TRBV7-7 to TRBJ2-7; 8 nucleotides match TRBD1. Per the germline V gene, CDR1 is SSHAT and CDR2 is FNYEAQ (reference sequence). The CDR3 sequence is 16 residues long. The CDR3 protein is CASSLGKQGVSYEQYF. In DNA, the CDR3 is TGTGCTAGCAGCTTAGGGAAACAGGGGGTCTCCTACGAGCAGTACTTC.

This clonotype was seen at least ten times. The chain combines TRBV5-1 with TRBJ1-2, with 7 bases fitting TRBD1. The V gene end was trimmed by 5 bases and the J gene end by 0 bases; junction bases not matched to a gene: 4. Germline assignment: CDR1 SGHRS and CDR2 YFSETQ. The CDR3 has 14 residues. Here the CDR3 DNA reads TGCGCCAGCAGTCGGGACAGTTCTAACTATGGCTACACCTTC. Encoded protein: CASSRDSSNYGYTF.

This clonotype has at least ten counts. The V call is TRBV10-3, the J call TRBJ1-6; no firm D call. The CDR3 runs 13 residues. Deletions cut 4 bases from V and 5 bases from J, with 6 bases between. Germline V gene sequence: CDR1 ENHRY, CDR2 SYGVKD. Here the CDR3 DNA reads TGTGCCATCAGTGTTGGCCATAATTCACCCCTCCACTTT. Its protein product is CAISVGHNSPLHF.

V usage is TRBV6-1 and J usage is TRBJ2-7; TRBD1 matches 7 bases. This CDR3 region has 13 residues. The germline V gene has CDR1 MNHNS and CDR2 SASEGT. The junction had 5 bases not matched to a gene; V was cut back by 7 bases and J by 2 bases. The CDR3 DNA reads TGTGCCAGCAATAGGGACAGAGCCTACGAGCAGTACTTC. Encoded protein: CASNRDRAYEQYF.

This chain connects TRBV27 to TRBJ2-1; 9 bases map to TRBD2. The CDR3 has 18 amino acids. The germline CDR1 and CDR2 sequences are MNHEY and SMNVEV (reference sequence). Trimming took 5 bases from V and 4 from J; bases not matched to a gene: 15. CDR3 in amino acids: CASSKRTSAYLLYNEQFF. The CDR3 nucleotides are TGTGCCAGCAGTAAGCGGACTAGCGCGTACCTGCTATACAATGAGCAGTTCTTC.

There are a few counts of this clonotype. The rearrangement uses TRBV28 and TRBJ2-3, with TRBD2 as a possible D gene (5 bases). The germline V gene encodes CDR1 MDHEN and CDR2 SYDVKM. This CDR3 has 14 residues. Trimming removed 10 bases from V and 2 bases from J, with 16 bases in between. The CDR3 DNA reads as TGTGCCACCACCCTTCGGGAATTCACAGATACGCAGTATTTT. This translates into CATTLREFTDTQYF.

The rearrangement links TRBV20-1 to TRBJ1-2; D remains ambiguous. Germline CDR1 is DFQATT and CDR2 is SNEGSKA (reference sequence). The V gene lost 4 bases and the J gene lost 0 bases, with 9 bases spanning the gap. The CDR3 covers 13 residues. DNA of the CDR3: TGCAGTGCTATAAATTACCCTAACTATGGCTACACCTTC. It translates to CSAINYPNYGYTF.

This clonotype was recorded many times. The chain couples TRBV24-1 to TRBJ2-1; 9 bases align to TRBD1. Germline CDR1 is KGHDR and CDR2 is SFDVKD. J was trimmed by 6 bases and V by 3 bases; bases with no gene match: 8. This CDR3 is built from 16 residues. The CDR3 loop is CATSDPRTGVFNEQFF. The CDR3 bases are TGTGCCACCAGTGATCCCCGGACAGGGGTGTTCAATGAGCAGTTCTTC.

This clonotype was seen ten or more times. The chain couples TRBV12-3 or TRBV12-4 to TRBJ2-1, with unresolved D. Trimming left V 0 bases short and J 3 bases short, with 9 bases between. The CDR3 has 15 amino acids. The CDR3: CASSLARADYNEQFF. The CDR3 DNA follows: TGTGCCAGCAGTTTAGCGCGCGCGGACTACAATGAGCAGTTCTTC.

Ten or more counts support this clonotype. The gene calls are TRBV7-2 and TRBJ2-3; D remains ambiguous. Trimming removed 5 bases at V and 1 base at J, with 7 bases between. The CDR3 consists of 13 residues. Germline-derived CDR1 and CDR2 are SGHTA and FQGNSA. CDR3 amino acids: CASSPLGTDTQYF. The CDR3 coding sequence is TGTGCCAGCAGCCCCTTGGGCACAGATACGCAGTATTTT.

This clonotype came up a few times. V is TRBV20-1 and J is TRBJ1-6; D gene ambiguous. Germline-derived CDR1 and CDR2 are DFQATT and SNEGSKA (reference sequence). With 1 base removed from V and 5 bases from J, the gap between germline ends came to 6 bases. The CDR3 is 13 amino acids. The CDR3 reads CSARGVNNSPLHF. CDR3 DNA sequence: TGCAGTGCTAGAGGCGTAAATAATTCACCCCTCCACTTT.

This chain joins TRBV4-3 and TRBJ2-7; 9 bases map to TRBD1. V dropped 1 base and J dropped 4; count of bases not matched to a gene: 5. The CDR3 has 15 amino acids. Germline V gene lookup returns CDR1 LGHNA and CDR2 YSLEER. Here the CDR3 DNA reads TGCGCCAGCAGCCAAGTCAGACAGGGGGGATACGAGCAGTACTTC. Amino acids: CASSQVRQGGYEQYF.

This chain uses TRBV5-6 with TRBJ1-1; TRBD1 aligns across 7 bases. This CDR3 comprises 14 residues. CDR1 and CDR2 from the germline V gene are SGHDT and YYEEEE. Germline trimming cut 0 bases from V and 5 bases from J; bases unmatched to any gene: 4. The CDR3 DNA reads as TGTGCCAGCAGCTTGGTCAGGGGGAGGACTGAAGCTTTCTTT. Translating gives CASSLVRGRTEAFF.

This clonotype turned up a few times. The rearrangement links TRBV7-2 to TRBJ2-3, with a possible D match to TRBD2 (7 bases). The V gene's germline CDR1 is SGHTA and CDR2 FQGNSA. V was shortened by 3 bases and J by 4 bases, with 20 bases between the two germline ends. The CDR3 loop spans 17 amino acids. CDR3 residues: CASSFRGGGPVADTQYF. The DNA for the CDR3 is TGTGCCAGCAGCTTCCGAGGGGGGGGGCCAGTTGCAGATACGCAGTATTTT.

The gene calls are TRBV5-1 and TRBJ2-3; tentatively, D is TRBD1 (6 bases). Between the trimmed V and J ends, which lost 2 bases and 3 bases, there was a span of 16 bases. The CDR3 has 16 amino acids. Germline V gives CDR1 SGHRS, CDR2 YFSETQ. CDR3 loop: CASSFLTGSATDTQYF. As DNA, the CDR3 is TGCGCCAGCAGCTTCCTAACAGGGTCGGCAACAGATACGCAGTATTTT. Drawing the rest from reference TRBV5-1 and TRBJ2-3, the complete variable domain is KAGVTQTPRYLIKTRGQQVTLSCSPISGHRSVSWYQQTPGQGLQFLFEYFSETQRNKGNFPGRFSGRQFSNSRSEMNVSTLELGDSALYLCASSFLTGSATDTQYFGPGTRLTVL.

In nucleotides, the CDR3 is TGCGCCAGCAGCCCGGGGGGAGCTAATGAAAAACTGTTTTTT. Translation gives CASSPGGANEKLFF. This sequence joins TRBV4-3 and TRBJ1-4; tentative D call: TRBD1 (5 bases). The germline CDR1 and CDR2 sequences are LGHNA and YSLEER. The CDR3 spans 14 residues. V lost 4 bases to trimming and J lost 3 bases, with 9 bases between them.

This clonotype was seen many times. The chain carries TRBV10-3 and TRBJ2-3; 9 bases line up with TRBD2. The germline gives CDR1 ENHRY, CDR2 SYGVKD. The CDR3 has 18 residues. V lost 0 bases to trimming and J lost 4 bases; unmatched junction nucleotides: 11. The CDR3 spells CAISESHRNSGSSDTQYF. In DNA form, the CDR3 reads TGTGCCATCAGTGAGTCCCACCGTAATAGCGGGAGCTCAGATACGCAGTATTTT.

This clonotype has a handful of counts. This rearrangement joins TRBV5-1 to TRBJ2-1; D unresolved. V was cut by 4 bases and J by 5 bases, with 13 bases left in between. The CDR3 loop spans 14 amino acids. The germline V gene encodes CDR1 SGHRS and CDR2 YFSETQ. CDR3 DNA sequence: TGCGCCAGCAGCCCGGATAGAGAACACAATGAGCAGTTCTTC. Protein sequence: CASSPDREHNEQFF.